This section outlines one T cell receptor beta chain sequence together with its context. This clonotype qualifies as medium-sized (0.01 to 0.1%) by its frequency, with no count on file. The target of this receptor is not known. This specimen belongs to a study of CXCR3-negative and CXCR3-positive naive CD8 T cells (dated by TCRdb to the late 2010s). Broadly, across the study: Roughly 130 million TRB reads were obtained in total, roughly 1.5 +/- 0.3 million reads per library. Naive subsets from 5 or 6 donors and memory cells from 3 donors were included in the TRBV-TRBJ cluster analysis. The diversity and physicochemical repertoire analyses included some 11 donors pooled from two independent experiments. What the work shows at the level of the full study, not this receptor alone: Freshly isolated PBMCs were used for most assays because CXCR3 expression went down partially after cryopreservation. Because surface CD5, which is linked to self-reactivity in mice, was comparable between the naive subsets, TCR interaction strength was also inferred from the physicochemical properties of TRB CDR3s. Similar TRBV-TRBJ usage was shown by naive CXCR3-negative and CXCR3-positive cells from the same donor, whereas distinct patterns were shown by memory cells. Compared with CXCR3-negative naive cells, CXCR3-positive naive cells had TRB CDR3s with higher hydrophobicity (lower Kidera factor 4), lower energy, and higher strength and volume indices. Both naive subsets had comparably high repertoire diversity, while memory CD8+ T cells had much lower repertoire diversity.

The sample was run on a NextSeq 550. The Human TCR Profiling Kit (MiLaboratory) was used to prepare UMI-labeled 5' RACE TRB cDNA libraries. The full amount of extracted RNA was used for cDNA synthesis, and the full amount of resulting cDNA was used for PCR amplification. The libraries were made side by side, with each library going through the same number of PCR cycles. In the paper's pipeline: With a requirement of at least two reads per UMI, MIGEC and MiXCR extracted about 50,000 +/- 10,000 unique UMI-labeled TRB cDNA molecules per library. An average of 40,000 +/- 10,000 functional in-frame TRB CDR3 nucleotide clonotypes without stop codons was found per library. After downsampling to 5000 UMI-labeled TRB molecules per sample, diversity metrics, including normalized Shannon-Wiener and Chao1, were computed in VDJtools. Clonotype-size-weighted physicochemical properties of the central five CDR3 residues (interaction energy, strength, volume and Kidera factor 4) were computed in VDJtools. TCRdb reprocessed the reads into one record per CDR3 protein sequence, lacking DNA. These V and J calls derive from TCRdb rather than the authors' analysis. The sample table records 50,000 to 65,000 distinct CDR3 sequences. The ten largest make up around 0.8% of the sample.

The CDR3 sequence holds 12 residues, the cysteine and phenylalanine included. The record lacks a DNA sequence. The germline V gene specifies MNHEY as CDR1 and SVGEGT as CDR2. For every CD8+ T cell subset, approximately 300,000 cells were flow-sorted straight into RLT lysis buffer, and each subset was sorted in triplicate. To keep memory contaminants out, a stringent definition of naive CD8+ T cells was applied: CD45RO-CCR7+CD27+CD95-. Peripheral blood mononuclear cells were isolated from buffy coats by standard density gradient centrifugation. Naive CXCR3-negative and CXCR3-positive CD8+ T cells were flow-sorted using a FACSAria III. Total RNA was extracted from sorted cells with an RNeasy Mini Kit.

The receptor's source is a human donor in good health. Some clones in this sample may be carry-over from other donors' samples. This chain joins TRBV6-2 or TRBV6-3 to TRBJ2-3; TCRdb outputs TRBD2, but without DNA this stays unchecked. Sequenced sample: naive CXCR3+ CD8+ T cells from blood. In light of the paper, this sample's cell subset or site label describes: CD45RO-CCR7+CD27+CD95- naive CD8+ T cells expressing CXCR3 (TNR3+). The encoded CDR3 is CASSLAPDTQYF.